This is a list of T cell receptor beta chains from one sample in a study of OX40 agonist ivuxolimab in advanced cancers. The table came from immunoSEQ multiplex PCR; TCRdb's copy has only in-frame clones and leaves some out. This table has 76,000 or so clones, 85% appearing once. This material consisted of CD4+ or CD8+ T cells sorted from blood, taken in a trial of the OX40 agonist ivuxolimab. The receptors shown here come from an adult with an advanced solid tumor such as melanoma, head and neck, liver or kidney cancer. CDR3s include the opening cysteine and the closing phenylalanine or tryptophan. Fields, in order: J gene, V gene, D gene, clone size, CDR3 protein, CDR3 DNA. The D gene is left open where the match is weak. Clone size, where shown, is once, few, many, or a class for clones that have expanded.

j_call: TRBJ2-5; v_call: TRBV5-4; d_call: .; clone_size: once; cdr3_aa: CASRMVGVAETQYF; cdr3_nt: TGTGCCTCGAGGATGGTTGGAGTTGCAGAGACCCAGTACTTC
j_call: TRBJ1-1; v_call: TRBV9; d_call: .; clone_size: .; cdr3_aa: CASSPSGQNTEAFF; cdr3_nt: TGTGCCAGCAGCCCTTCCGGACAGAACACTGAAGCTTTCTTT
j_call: TRBJ1-2; v_call: TRBV6-5; d_call: TRBD1; clone_size: .; cdr3_aa: CASRSDREYGYTF; cdr3_nt: TGTGCCAGCAGGTCCGACAGGGAATATGGCTACACCTTC
j_call: TRBJ2-3; v_call: TRBV19; d_call: TRBD1; clone_size: .; cdr3_aa: CASKSMGRGRTDTQYF; cdr3_nt: TGTGCCAGTAAGTCGATGGGCAGGGGGCGTACAGATACGCAGTATTTT
j_call: TRBJ2-5; v_call: TRBV5-1; d_call: .; clone_size: .; cdr3_aa: CASSIQGVQETQYF; cdr3_nt: TGCGCCAGCAGCATACAGGGTGTTCAAGAGACCCAGTACTTC
j_call: TRBJ2-7; v_call: TRBV5-1; d_call: TRBD1; clone_size: .; cdr3_aa: CASSPGTGSYEQYF; cdr3_nt: TGCGCCAGCAGCCCAGGGACAGGGTCCTACGAGCAGTACTTC
j_call: TRBJ1-1; v_call: TRBV7-2; d_call: .; clone_size: .; cdr3_aa: CASSSLSGQVEAFF; cdr3_nt: TGTGCCAGCAGCTCCCTTTCCGGTCAAGTTGAAGCTTTCTTT
j_call: TRBJ2-7; v_call: TRBV5-1; d_call: TRBD1; clone_size: .; cdr3_aa: CASSEPDRSGHEQYF; cdr3_nt: TGCGCCAGCAGCGAACCGGACAGGTCGGGCCACGAGCAGTACTTC
j_call: TRBJ2-2; v_call: TRBV19; d_call: TRBD2; clone_size: .; cdr3_aa: CASRGVAGVTGELFF; cdr3_nt: TGTGCCAGTAGAGGGGTAGCGGGGGTCACCGGGGAGCTGTTTTTT
j_call: TRBJ1-1; v_call: TRBV6-1; d_call: .; clone_size: .; cdr3_aa: CASSLPATSEAFF; cdr3_nt: TGTGCCAGCAGTCTTCCGGCAACCTCTGAAGCTTTCTTT
j_call: TRBJ2-3; v_call: TRBV5-1; d_call: .; clone_size: .; cdr3_aa: CASSLGLAWEGTDTQYF; cdr3_nt: TGCGCCAGCAGCTTGGGGTTAGCGTGGGAGGGCACAGATACGCAGTATTTT
j_call: TRBJ2-1; v_call: TRBV10-3; d_call: TRBD2; clone_size: once; cdr3_aa: CAISESGEGEQFF; cdr3_nt: TGTGCCATCAGTGAGTCCGGGGAGGGTGAGCAGTTCTTC
j_call: TRBJ2-7; v_call: TRBV2; d_call: TRBD2; clone_size: .; cdr3_aa: CASSRTSGLPYEQYF; cdr3_nt: TGTGCCAGCAGCCGGACTAGCGGGCTACCCTACGAGCAGTACTTC